This T cell receptor beta chain was obtained from a study of OX40 agonist ivuxolimab in advanced cancers. For the study in its entirety: The costimulatory receptor OX40 (CD134) was targeted by ivuxolimab, a fully human IgG2 agonistic monoclonal antibody. Peripheral TCRbeta sequencing aimed to test whether ivuxolimab altered TCR sequence diversity and caused clonal T-cell expansion. Prior anti-PD-1, anti-PD-L1 or anti-CTLA-4 therapy was permitted, and checkpoint inhibitors had been received by approximately 39% of dose-escalation patients. The dose-escalation cohort was around 84% male with a mean age of approximately 60 years, ranging from roughly 20 to 85. Intravenous ivuxolimab was administered to patients every 2 weeks at six dose levels: 0.01, 0.1, 0.3, 1.5, 3 and 10 mg/kg. The paper reports the monotherapy dose-escalation portion (N ≈ 50 patients) of the phase I ivuxolimab trial. Of the roughly 51 dose-escalation patients, hepatocellular carcinoma was present in roughly 19, melanoma in roughly 15, renal cell carcinoma in 9 and head and neck cancer in 9. Partial responses occurred in three dose-escalation patients, of whom one had hepatocellular carcinoma and two had cutaneous melanoma. Results the study describes overall, beyond this receptor: In the 0.1-3.0 mg/kg groups, partial responders had among the lowest normalized peripheral clonal expansion, particularly in CD8+ T cells. Low levels of normalized T-cell clonal expansion were also seen in some patients who did not respond. After ivuxolimab, expanded clones were on average more numerous among CD8+ T cells than among CD4+ T cells. The antigen specificity of the clonally expanded peripheral T cells was not determined. Clonal expansion of both CD4+ and CD8+ blood T cells was observed from baseline to week 6 at doses 0.1 to 3.0 mg/kg.

Genomic DNA was extracted from sorted cells for sequencing of the TCRbeta CDR3 region. The immunoSEQ Assay was used for sequencing of TCRbeta CDR3 regions. The source is immuneACCESS, and TCRdb retained only in-frame sequences with V and J called. Part of the clones is not carried over; for the studies checked, unresolved V genes explain less than half of this, and the remainder is unexplained. The sample includes about 110,000 clones, with 80% to 95% observed a single time. Roughly 1.1% of the sample rests with the top ten. Patients with a history of autoimmune disease or receiving systemic immunosuppression were excluded from the trial. Peripheral blood for TCR sequencing was collected from all dose cohorts at baseline, on cycle 4 day 1, and on cycle 7 day 1. The samples were taken from a phase I, first-in-human, multicenter, open-label dose-escalation trial of ivuxolimab. Adults with locally advanced or metastatic head and neck squamous cell, hepatocellular, melanoma or renal cell carcinoma were enrolled in the trial. Before TCR sequencing, CD4+ T cells and CD8+ T cells were sorted from peripheral blood as separate populations.

In regard to this clone: It has no known antigen specificity. No quality values exist for individual bases; no much larger clone is one base distant.

Counted from cysteine to phenylalanine, this CDR3 has 11 amino acids. The CDR3 DNA has 33 bases and is translated from base 1. According to the germline V gene (reference sequence), CDR1 reads DFQATT and CDR2 reads SNEGSKA. Trimming takes 3 bases from V and 6 bases from J, and the germline ends sit 7 bases apart. The rearrangement combines TRBV20-1 with TRBJ2-3; a confident D gene designation cannot be given. The source material was CD4+ or CD8+ T cells sorted from blood, sampled in a trial of the OX40 agonist ivuxolimab. This sequence was found in an adult with an advanced solid tumor such as melanoma, head and neck, liver or kidney cancer. The DNA is TGCAGTGCTAGCTGGGGTGATACGCAGTATTTT. Protein translation: CSASWGDTQYF.